The rows below give T cell receptor beta chains drawn from one sample of a study of a mutant IDH1 vaccine in newly diagnosed glioma. Generated by immunoSEQ multiplex PCR, the TCRdb table keeps only in-frame clones and is missing some. The sample yields approximately 50,000 clones, about four fifths seen once. Their antigens remain unidentified. The sequenced sample was PBMCs, obtained from a glioma patient whose treatment included an IDH1 peptide vaccine. The receptors were gathered from a woman in her fifties or sixties with glioma. Each CDR3 is given with its conserved first and last residue. The order of the fields is D gene, V gene, J gene, CDR3 DNA, CDR3 protein. D genes are given only for firm matches.

>.|TRBV19|TRBJ1-5
TGTGCCAGTAGTATAGATAGGGCAGGGTATCAGCCCCAGCATTTT
CASSIDRAGYQPQHF
>.|TRBV11-2|TRBJ2-6
TGTGCCAGCAGCCCCAGGGACATAACTGGGGCCAACGTCCTGACTTTC
CASSPRDITGANVLTF
>.|TRBV18|TRBJ2-7
TGTGCCAGCTCCACCACCGCCACAGGCTACGAGCAGTACTTC
CASSTTATGYEQYF
>TRBD1|TRBV4-1|TRBJ2-7
TGCGCCAGCAGCCAAGGGGACAGCTCCTACGAGCAGTACTTC
CASSQGDSSYEQYF
>.|TRBV5-6|TRBJ2-5
TGTGCCAGCAGCAGGAGGGGGGCTCTGGGGGAGACCCAGTACTTC
CASSRRGALGETQYF
>.|TRBV6-5|TRBJ2-2
TGTGCCAGCAGTTCCTTGGCAGACACCGGGGAGCTGTTTTTT
CASSSLADTGELFF
>.|TRBV18|TRBJ2-7
TGTGCCAGCTCACCGGGGATGAGGACCTACGAGCAGTACTTC
CASSPGMRTYEQYF
>.|TRBV5-6|TRBJ1-1
TGTGCCAGCAGCCTCTGGGGTCTTGGGGGTTTCACTGAAGCTTTCTTT
CASSLWGLGGFTEAFF
>.|TRBV6-5|TRBJ2-3
TGTGCCAGCAGCTCCTCCCTGGCAGATACGCAGTATTTT
CASSSSLADTQYF
>.|TRBV5-1|TRBJ1-2
TGCGCCAGCAGCTTGGAAAGCCTTAACTATGGCTACACCTTC
CASSLESLNYGYTF